These 10 T cell receptor beta chains originate from one sample sequenced in a study of blood T cell repertoires in COVID-19. This table comes from immunoSEQ multiplex PCR, and its TCRdb copy is limited to in-frame clones, with some not included. The sample contains roughly 210,000 clones, around 84% of which appear only once. The sample taken for sequencing was peripheral blood. The receptors here all came from an elderly woman with COVID-19, enrolled during active disease.

As concerns this clone: The sample has other DNA sequences that encode this CDR3 too. The V gene is TRBV12-3 or TRBV12-4, the J gene TRBJ1-3, with D hard to call. This CDR3 is built from 12 residues. The V and J ends lost 3 bases and 4 bases respectively, with 4 bases between them. DNA of the CDR3: TGTGCCAGCAGTTTCGCGGGAAACACCATATATTTT. Its protein is CASSFAGNTIYF.

V gene TRBV6-5 combines with J gene TRBJ2-7, with a possible D match to TRBD1 (6 bases). This CDR3 has 14 residues. Per germline, CDR1 MNHEY and CDR2 SVGAGI. V was clipped by 6 bases and J by 5 bases, with 17 bases between them. The CDR3 nucleotides read TGTGCCAGCAGGGTGGGGACACCCCTCGACGAGCAGTACTTC. It encodes CASRVGTPLDEQYF.

The V and J genes are TRBV7-9 and TRBJ1-1, with a weak D call TRBD1 (6 bases). V dropped 1 base and J dropped 8 bases, with 14 bases sitting between them. The CDR3 runs to 14 residues. Looked up from germline, CDR1 is SEHNR and CDR2 is FQNEAQ (reference sequence). The CDR3 region is CASSLVGTNFEAFF. As DNA, the CDR3 is TGTGCCAGCAGCTTAGTAGGGACAAATTTCGAAGCTTTCTTT.

V gene TRBV3-1 (or the pseudogene TRBV3-2) combines with J gene TRBJ2-1; maybe TRBD1 (6 bases). Trimming removed 1 base at V and 0 bases at J, with 13 bases between. Germline V CDR1 and CDR2: LGHDT, YNNKEL (reference sequence). The CDR3 covers 17 residues. The CDR3 region has the DNA TGTGCCAGCAGCCAAGGGTGGGGGCGAACCTCCTACAATGAGCAGTTCTTC. Protein product: CASSQGWGRTSYNEQFF.

The chain uses TRBV19 and TRBJ1-5, with 8 positions matching TRBD1. The ends lost 5 bases at V and 0 bases at J; junction bases unmatched: 9. CDR3 length equals 17 residues. Germline V CDR1 and CDR2: LNHDA, SQIVND (reference sequence). The CDR3 DNA sequence: TGTGCCAGTAGTCTCCGGACAGGGCTTTATAGCAATCAGCCCCAGCATTTT. This gives the protein CASSLRTGLYSNQPQHF. Drawing the rest from reference TRBV19 and TRBJ1-5, the complete variable domain is DGGITQSPKYLFRKEGQNVTLSCEQNLNHDAMYWYRQDPGQGLRLIYYSQIVNDFQKGDIAEGYSVSREKKESFPLTVTSAQKNPTAFYLCASSLRTGLYSNQPQHFGDGTRLSIL.

The chain carries TRBV5-4 and TRBJ2-1; 7 nucleotides align to TRBD2. Per the germline V gene, CDR1 is SGHNT and CDR2 is YYREEE (reference sequence). The CDR3 contains 16 residues. The V gene end was trimmed by 4 bases and the J gene end by 7 bases; junction bases not matched to a gene: 14. The CDR3 here is CASSKYGGGNVNEQFF. The CDR3 nucleotides are TGTGCCAGCAGCAAGTATGGGGGGGGGAATGTTAATGAGCAGTTCTTC.

The J gene is TRBJ1-2, the V gene TRBV9, with TRBD1 matching 12 bases. Per the germline V gene, CDR1 is SGDLS and CDR2 is YYNGEE. This CDR3 is built from 22 residues. V trimming: 0 bases; J trimming: 10 bases; junction bases outside the gene matches: 28. The DNA for the CDR3 is TGTGCCAGCAGCGTAGTCCCCGGGACAGGGGGCGATGAGAGACGATGGTCGGGGGACTACACCTTC. Amino acid sequence: CASSVVPGTGGDERRWSGDYTF.

V is TRBV6-4 and J is TRBJ1-6, with D perhaps matching TRBD1 (6 bases). The germline V and J ends were trimmed by 7 bases and 0 bases, with 10 bases remaining between them. The CDR3 length is 15 residues. Germline-derived CDR1 and CDR2 are MRHNA and SNTAGT. Here the CDR3 DNA reads TGTGCCAGCAAAGGACAGAGCTCCTATAATTCACCCCTCCACTTT. Its translation is CASKGQSSYNSPLHF.

This clone was seen a single time. The chain is built from TRBV10-3 and TRBJ1-1; no definite D call. Trimming cost V 11 bases and J 1 base, with 17 bases left between them. Germline CDR1 reads ENHRY; CDR2 reads SYGVKD. This CDR3 comprises 14 residues. CDR3 sequence reads: CASKPPPGNTEAFF. For the CDR3, the DNA is TGTGCCTCCAAACCCCCCCCCGGGAACACTGAAGCTTTCTTT.

The chain couples TRBV2 to TRBJ2-5; D call uncertain. Looked up from germline, CDR1 is SNHLY and CDR2 is FYNNEI. CDR3 length: 12 residues. The germline V and J ends were trimmed by 4 bases and 5 bases, with 8 bases remaining between them. CDR3: CASSVMRETQYF. CDR3 nucleotide sequence: TGTGCCAGCAGTGTCATGAGGGAGACCCAGTACTTC. Drawing the rest from reference TRBV2 and TRBJ2-5, the complete variable domain is EPEVTQTPSHQVTQMGQEVILRCVPISNHLYFYWYRQILGQKVEFLVSFYNNEISEKSEIFDDQFSVERPDGSNFTLKIRSTKLEDSAMYFCASSVMRETQYFGPGTRLLVL.